Shown below are 23 T cell receptor beta chains from a single sample sequenced in a study of identical twins. TCRdb analysed the 5' RACE reads with MiXCR anew, one entry per CDR3 protein. The data hold about 890,000 distinct CDR3 sequences, with about 12% observed a single time. These data also featured in a second study, about yellow fever vaccine responses in identical twins.

Sequenced material: PBMCs. The receptors were sampled from a woman between 18 and 30 years old in good health.

CDR3 region: CASSQKGLAGNYEQYF. As DNA, the CDR3 is TGCGCCAGCAGCCAAAAGGGACTAGCGGGAAATTACGAGCAGTACTTC. This rearrangement joins TRBV4-1 to TRBJ2-7, with 13 nucleotides matching TRBD2. Germline CDR1 MGHRA, CDR2 YSYEKL. The CDR3 runs 16 residues. Trimming removed 2 bases from V and 4 bases from J; junction bases left unmatched: 5.

The chain has TRBV3-1 and TRBJ2-2; 11 bases are a match to TRBD2. This CDR3 has 16 residues. CDR1 and CDR2 (germline): LGHDT, YNNKEL (reference sequence). Trimming took 4 bases from V and 4 from J; bases not matched to a gene: 5. The CDR3 nucleotides are TGTGCCAGCAGCCGCTTACTAGCGGGGGTCACCGGGGAGCTGTTTTTT. It yields the protein CASSRLLAGVTGELFF.

The chain employs TRBV6-1 and TRBJ2-7; 11 bases map to TRBD2. The CDR3 contains 15 residues. Losses at the gene ends were 6 bases for V and 4 bases for J; bases not matched to a gene: 8. The germline gives CDR1 MNHNS, CDR2 SASEGT. In nucleotides, the CDR3 is TGTGCCAGCAGGTCGATTGGGACTAGCGGTTACGAGCAGTACTTC. This translates into CASRSIGTSGYEQYF.

This clonotype has just a few counts. The chain recombines TRBV20-1 with TRBJ2-1, with no clear D. V gave up 1 base and J gave up 3 bases, with 10 bases separating them. The germline V gene has CDR1 DFQATT and CDR2 SNEGSKA (reference sequence). CDR3 length equals 14 residues. The CDR3 spells CSARGHGIYNEQFF. In DNA, the CDR3 is TGCAGTGCTAGAGGGCACGGCATCTACAATGAGCAGTTCTTC.

The table lists this clonotype with a few counts. The rearrangement joins TRBV12-3 or TRBV12-4 to TRBJ1-3; D ambiguous. Trimming removed 6 bases at V and 0 bases at J, with 12 bases between. The CDR3 has 15 residues. For the CDR3, the DNA is TGTGCCAGCAGGGCGATGGTAACCTCTGGAAACACCATATATTTT. This sequence encodes CASRAMVTSGNTIYF.

The rearrangement joins TRBV24-1 to TRBJ2-1, with 13 bases identical to TRBD2. CDR1 and CDR2 from the germline V gene are KGHDR and SFDVKD. CDR3 length: 19 residues. The J segment lost 0 bases and the V segment lost 6 bases, leaving 10 bases of the junction unmatched. The DNA of the CDR3 is TGTGCCACCAGTACGACGGGACTAGCGGGGATGAGCTCCTACAATGAGCAGTTCTTC. This translates into CATSTTGLAGMSSYNEQFF.

The chain is built from TRBV11-2 and TRBJ2-5; weak D call: TRBD1 (6 bases). V shed 5 bases and J shed 5 bases, with 18 bases lying between them. This CDR3 region has 15 residues. Germline CDR1 is SGHAT and CDR2 is FQNNGV. DNA of the CDR3: TGTGCCAGCAGCCCAACGCAGGGGTTGGGGGAGACCCAGTACTTC. This codes for CASSPTQGLGETQYF.

The rearrangement joins TRBV7-9 to TRBJ1-2; no clear D gene. From germline, CDR1 is SEHNR and CDR2 FQNEAQ (reference sequence). Trimming removed 5 bases at V and 4 bases at J, with 14 bases between. This CDR3 has 14 amino acids. The CDR3 loop is CASSLRTEVYGYTF. The CDR3 DNA reads TGTGCCAGCAGCCTACGGACGGAAGTCTATGGCTACACCTTC.

This clonotype was picked up many times. This chain links TRBV28 with TRBJ2-1; TRBD2 aligns across 7 bases. The V gene's germline CDR1 is MDHEN and CDR2 SYDVKM. The CDR3 loop spans 22 amino acids. J lost 0 bases, V lost 2 bases, and 22 bases had no gene match. CDR3 sequence: CASSLPREKAGPPISSYNEQFF. Here the CDR3 DNA reads TGTGCCAGCAGTTTACCCAGGGAAAAAGCGGGGCCACCTATTAGCTCCTACAATGAGCAGTTCTTC.

This clonotype was seen only a few times. This sequence joins TRBV14 and TRBJ2-7, with a possible D match to TRBD1 (6 bases). Germline CDR1 SGHDN, CDR2 FVKESK. The CDR3 runs 14 residues. Deletions cut 4 bases from V and 4 bases from J, with 14 bases between. The CDR3 sequence is CASSPQGLPYEQYF. In DNA, the CDR3 is TGTGCCAGCAGCCCTCAGGGGCTGCCGTACGAGCAGTACTTC.

The V gene is TRBV20-1, the J gene TRBJ2-1; 8 bases map to TRBD2. J gave up 4 bases and V 0 bases, and 2 bases lay outside the gene matches. The CDR3 covers 14 residues. The germline V gene has CDR1 DFQATT and CDR2 SNEGSKA (reference sequence). CDR3 DNA sequence: TGCAGTGCTAGAGAACTAGCGGCATACAATGAGCAGTTCTTC. The encoded protein is CSARELAAYNEQFF.

V usage is TRBV12-3 or TRBV12-4 and J usage is TRBJ1-3; D perhaps matches TRBD1 (5 bases). The CDR3 runs to 13 residues. V was trimmed by 11 bases and J by 3 bases, leaving 14 bases between them. CDR3 coding DNA: TGTGCCCACGGCCCCAGGGATGGAAACACCATATATTTT. Amino acid sequence: CAHGPRDGNTIYF.

Only a few counts were recorded for this clonotype. The V gene is TRBV12-3 or TRBV12-4, the J gene TRBJ2-7, with D perhaps matching TRBD1 (6 bases). The CDR3 runs 15 residues. V lost 4 bases, J lost 4 bases, and 17 bases lay in between. Here the CDR3 reads CASSSIDRSWYEQYF. CDR3 bases: TGTGCCAGCAGTTCGATCGACAGGTCTTGGTACGAGCAGTACTTC.

This clonotype was observed a handful of times. J is TRBJ2-5 and V is TRBV7-2; D possibly corresponds to TRBD1 (6 bases). The V and J ends lost 1 base and 1 base respectively, with 10 bases between them. The CDR3 covers 15 residues. Germline assignment: CDR1 SGHTA and CDR2 FQGNSA. This CDR3 is CASSLGRGPQETQYF. Here the CDR3 DNA reads TGTGCCAGCAGCTTAGGCAGGGGACCCCAAGAGACCCAGTACTTC.

The sample holds a few counts of this clonotype. V usage is TRBV12-3 or TRBV12-4 and J usage is TRBJ2-1, with D unclear. Trimming stripped 1 base from V and 1 base from J, with 11 bases between. The CDR3 contains 16 residues. The DNA of the CDR3 is TGTGCCAGCAGTTTAGGCTCCGGTCTTTCCTACAATGAGCAGTTCTTC. This encodes CASSLGSGLSYNEQFF.

The chain links TRBV2 to TRBJ1-4; TRBD1 might be the D (5 bases). The length of the CDR3 is 13 residues. CDR1 and CDR2 from the germline V gene are SNHLY and FYNNEI. V lost 4 bases to trimming and J lost 7 bases, with 10 bases between them. CDR3 loop: CASSARDGEKLFF. CDR3 DNA: TGTGCCAGCAGTGCCCGGGACGGTGAAAAACTGTTTTTT.

The chain carries TRBV7-6 and TRBJ2-2; no reliable D call. This CDR3 region has 13 residues. Germline CDR1 is SGHVS and CDR2 is FNYEAQ. Trimming cost V 6 bases and J 4 bases, with 9 bases left between them. CDR3 region: CASSKQTTGELFF. The CDR3 coding sequence is TGTGCCAGCAGTAAACAGACCACCGGGGAGCTGTTTTTT.

J is TRBJ2-1 and V is TRBV18; TRBD2 agrees at 7 bases. Trimming at V came to 3 bases and at J to 8 bases, leaving 10 bases not matched to a gene. The CDR3 spans 15 residues. Germline CDR1 is KGHSH and CDR2 is LQKENI. The CDR3 loop reads CASSPSAGVPYEQFF. DNA of the CDR3: TGTGCCAGCTCACCCTCGGCGGGAGTCCCCTATGAGCAGTTCTTC.

V and J are TRBV25-1 and TRBJ1-6; D not resolved. The V and J ends lost 6 bases and 4 bases respectively, with 4 bases between them. The CDR3 is made up of 12 amino acids. Germline CDR1 reads MGHDK; CDR2 reads SYGVNS. The CDR3 bases are TGTGCCAGCAGCATATATAATTCACCCCTCCACTTT. This gives the protein CASSIYNSPLHF.

Only a few counts were recorded for this clonotype. The gene calls are TRBV12-3 or TRBV12-4 and TRBJ1-1; unclear D gene. The CDR3 spans 14 residues. Between the trimmed V and J ends, which lost 4 bases and 4 bases, there was a span of 13 bases. The CDR3 bases are TGTGCCAGCAGTTCACAGATTCCCCCCACTGAAGCTTTCTTT. Translated, it gives CASSSQIPPTEAFF.

This clonotype was seen a handful of times. The V and J genes are TRBV6-5 and TRBJ1-5; D is possibly TRBD1 (6 bases). Per germline, CDR1 MNHEY and CDR2 SVGAGI. The CDR3 contains 16 residues. V lost 0 bases, J lost 1 base, and 10 bases lay in between. CDR3 protein: CASSYSGAVSNQPQHF. In DNA form, the CDR3 reads TGTGCCAGCAGTTACTCGGGGGCAGTAAGCAATCAGCCCCAGCATTTT.

The table lists this clonotype with a few counts. CDR3 residues: CASSQGQGANEQYF. The CDR3 region has the DNA TGCGCCAGCAGCCAGGGACAGGGGGCAAACGAGCAGTACTTC. This chain connects TRBV5-1 to TRBJ2-7, with 12 bases identical to TRBD1. The CDR3 covers 14 residues. The V segment lost 4 bases and the J segment 5 bases; nucleotides outside the gene matches: 4. The germline V gene has CDR1 SGHRS and CDR2 YFSETQ.

The chain employs TRBV20-1 and TRBJ2-3, with 7 bases fitting TRBD2. V shed 0 bases, J shed 6 bases, and the junction held 12 bases outside the gene matches. The germline V gene has CDR1 DFQATT and CDR2 SNEGSKA (reference sequence). CDR3 size: 16 residues. CDR3 DNA: TGCAGTGCTAGAGATCCTGACGGGGGGAGGGTTGATACGCAGTATTTT. As protein: CSARDPDGGRVDTQYF.